This paragraph reports one T cell receptor (beta chain). V lost 4 bases to trimming and J lost 4 bases, with 17 bases between them. Germline values: CDR1 SGDLS, CDR2 YYNGEE. This CDR3 has 15 residues. The data stem from a study of blood T cell repertoires in COVID-19. Clinical history as reported by participants underpinned cohort assignment. In the original analysis: Cell counts per sample came from amplifying reference gene primers. Sequenced by immunoSEQ multiplex PCR; TCRdb stores in-frame clones only, minus some. That table gives V, J and clone size, and the DNA gave D and trimming. Of roughly 300,000 clones listed, around 86% are singletons.

The clonotype was recovered from a woman in her forties with acute COVID-19. Input material: PBMCs or T cells enriched from blood (not recorded which). This chain links TRBV9 with TRBJ1-2; D is possibly TRBD1 (5 bases). The CDR3 bases are TGTGCCAGCAGCACAACACCCGCGGGGGTCTATGGCTACACCTTC. Residues: CASSTTPAGVYGYTF.